The rows below give T cell receptor beta chains drawn from one sample of a study of cytomegalovirus exposure and HLA in healthy donors. Produced via immunoSEQ multiplex PCR; TCRdb's table is partial and in-frame only. Of about 130,000 clones listed, 65% to 75% were seen once; the top ten hold 4%. Material for sequencing was PBMCs. The receptors stem from a man in his forties in good health and CMV-seropositive. Both conserved end residues are part of each CDR3. A D gene is named only where the DNA matches it firmly. Only some rows state a clone size, as once, few, many or a class for expanded clones.

J: TRBJ1-6; length: 13; D: TRBD1; size: .; V: TRBV19; CDR3: CASSDRGESPLHF; DNA: TGTGCCAGTTCGGACAGGGGAGAGTCACCCCTCCACTTT
J: TRBJ2-5; length: 15; D: .; size: few; V: TRBV5-5; CDR3: CASSFTGEASETQYF; DNA: TGTGCCAGCAGCTTTACGGGAGAGGCGTCGGAGACCCAGTACTTC
J: TRBJ2-2; length: 16; D: .; size: once; V: TRBV7-8; CDR3: CASSLRRQANTGELFF; DNA: TGTGCCAGCAGCTTACGGAGACAGGCGAACACCGGGGAGCTGTTTTTT
J: TRBJ2-7; length: 14; D: TRBD1; size: .; V: TRBV7-3; CDR3: CASSLGGTAYEQYF; DNA: TGTGCCAGCAGCTTAGGTGGGACAGCTTACGAGCAGTACTTC
J: TRBJ2-5; length: 15; D: TRBD1; size: few; V: TRBV5-8; CDR3: CASRPGQAVQETQYF; DNA: TGTGCCAGCAGACCAGGACAGGCCGTTCAAGAGACCCAGTACTTC
J: TRBJ1-2; length: 14; D: .; size: .; V: TRBV6-1; CDR3: CASSVDRPHYGYTF; DNA: TGTGCCAGCAGTGTAGACAGGCCGCACTATGGCTACACCTTC
J: TRBJ1-2; length: 13; D: TRBD1; size: .; V: TRBV27; CDR3: CASSGTGGGGYTF; DNA: TGTGCCAGCAGCGGGACAGGGGGGGGTGGCTACACCTTC
J: TRBJ1-6; length: 14; D: TRBD1; size: .; V: TRBV30; CDR3: CAWSDRTGRSPLHF; DNA: TGTGCCTGGAGTGATAGGACAGGGAGATCACCCCTCCACTTT
J: TRBJ2-2; length: 19; D: TRBD2; size: .; V: TRBV7-2; CDR3: CASSPGLAGVNLYTGELFF; DNA: TGTGCCAGCAGCCCTGGACTAGCGGGGGTTAACCTATACACCGGGGAGCTGTTTTTT
J: TRBJ2-5; length: 15; D: .; size: .; V: TRBV2; CDR3: CASSLGLLIQETQYF; DNA: TGTGCCAGCAGTTTGGGACTCTTAATCCAAGAGACCCAGTACTTC
J: TRBJ2-5; length: 13; D: TRBD2; size: .; V: TRBV7-8; CDR3: CASSKGLAQTQYF; DNA: TGTGCCAGCAGCAAGGGACTAGCCCAGACCCAGTACTTC
J: TRBJ2-7; length: 14; D: TRBD2; size: .; V: TRBV7-3; CDR3: CASSSGLAGAEQYF; DNA: TGTGCCAGCAGCTCGGGACTAGCGGGTGCCGAGCAGTACTTC
J: TRBJ1-5; length: 16; D: TRBD1; size: .; V: TRBV5-1; CDR3: CASSLEGGRGNQPQHF; DNA: TGCGCCAGCAGCTTGGAAGGGGGCCGGGGGAATCAGCCCCAGCATTTT
J: TRBJ2-1; length: 15; D: .; size: .; V: TRBV15; CDR3: CATSRDATNTHEQFF; DNA: TGTGCCACCAGCAGAGATGCGACTAATACGCATGAGCAGTTCTTC
J: TRBJ1-2; length: 15; D: .; size: .; V: TRBV18; CDR3: CASSPVGQGSYGYTF; DNA: TGTGCCAGCTCACCGGTAGGGCAGGGGAGCTATGGCTACACCTTC
J: TRBJ1-1; length: 14; D: .; size: .; V: TRBV27; CDR3: CASSPIVGATEAFF; DNA: TGTGCCAGCAGTCCCATAGTGGGGGCCACTGAAGCTTTCTTT
J: TRBJ2-3; length: 17; D: TRBD2; size: once; V: TRBV25-1; CDR3: CASTRGLSLAGTDTQYF; DNA: TGTGCCAGCACTAGAGGGCTGTCCCTAGCGGGGACCGATACGCAGTATTTT
J: TRBJ2-7; length: 11; D: TRBD1; size: .; V: TRBV6-8; CDR3: CASSRQGEQYF; DNA: TGTGCCAGCAGCCGACAGGGGGAGCAGTACTTC
J: TRBJ1-1; length: 13; D: TRBD1; size: once; V: TRBV5-1; CDR3: CASSPGQGTEAFF; DNA: TGCGCCAGCAGCCCGGGACAGGGCACTGAAGCTTTCTTT
J: TRBJ1-1; length: 12; D: .; size: .; V: TRBV30; CDR3: CAWKRGNTEAFF; DNA: TGTGCCTGGAAAAGGGGAAACACTGAAGCTTTCTTT
J: TRBJ1-1; length: 14; D: TRBD1; size: .; V: TRBV13; CDR3: CASSLGTGITEAFF; DNA: TGTGCCAGCAGTCTCGGGACAGGGATAACTGAAGCTTTCTTT
J: TRBJ2-7; length: 13; D: .; size: .; V: TRBV27; CDR3: CASSLSPNRQGHF; DNA: TGTGCCAGCAGTTTATCGCCCAACCGGCAGGGGCACTTC
J: TRBJ1-1; length: 13; D: .; size: .; V: TRBV7-9; CDR3: CASSDTLNTEAFF; DNA: TGTGCCAGCAGCGACACTTTGAACACTGAAGCTTTCTTT
J: TRBJ1-1; length: 15; D: TRBD1; size: .; V: TRBV2; CDR3: CASSYTDRADTEAFF; DNA: TGTGCCAGCAGTTATACGGACAGGGCGGACACTGAAGCTTTCTTT
J: TRBJ2-7; length: 14; D: .; size: .; V: TRBV4-1; CDR3: CASSHGGFSYEQYF; DNA: TGCGCCAGCAGCCATGGGGGGTTCTCCTACGAGCAGTACTTC
J: TRBJ2-5; length: 16; D: TRBD1; size: .; V: TRBV9; CDR3: CASSGPGQESEETQYF; DNA: TGTGCCAGCAGCGGACCGGGACAGGAATCTGAAGAGACCCAGTACTTC
J: TRBJ2-3; length: 14; D: .; size: .; V: TRBV2; CDR3: CASSAATTTDTQYF; DNA: TGTGCCAGCAGTGCGGCGACTACAACAGATACGCAGTATTTT
J: TRBJ1-5; length: 12; D: .; size: .; V: TRBV4-1; CDR3: CASSQDQGPQHF; DNA: TGCGCCAGCAGCCAAGATCAGGGGCCCCAGCATTTT
J: TRBJ1-2; length: 14; D: .; size: .; V: TRBV7-8; CDR3: CASSLAQGTYGYTF; DNA: TGTGCCAGCAGCTTAGCTCAGGGGACCTATGGCTACACCTTC
J: TRBJ2-5; length: 13; D: .; size: .; V: TRBV30; CDR3: CAWSRRSQETQYF; DNA: TGTGCCTGGAGTCGGAGAAGCCAAGAGACCCAGTACTTC
J: TRBJ2-4; length: 16; D: TRBD1; size: .; V: TRBV5-4; CDR3: CASSLEGQGSLNIQYF; DNA: TGTGCCAGCAGCTTGGAGGGACAGGGGAGTCTAAACATTCAGTACTTC
J: TRBJ1-1; length: 14; D: TRBD1; size: .; V: TRBV10-3; CDR3: CAIREGQGGPEAFF; DNA: TGTGCCATCAGGGAAGGACAGGGGGGGCCTGAAGCTTTCTTT
J: TRBJ2-7; length: 12; D: .; size: .; V: TRBV19; CDR3: CASRDIYYEQYF; DNA: TGTGCCAGTAGAGACATCTACTACGAGCAGTACTTC
J: TRBJ2-7; length: 18; D: TRBD1; size: medium-sized; V: TRBV5-1; CDR3: CASSSLWSQDRALYEQYF; DNA: TGCGCCAGCAGCTCACTTTGGTCTCAGGACAGGGCCCTCTACGAGCAGTACTTC
J: TRBJ2-1; length: 13; D: .; size: .; V: TRBV18; CDR3: CASSPLGDNEQFF; DNA: TGTGCCAGCTCACCTCTCGGAGACAATGAGCAGTTCTTC
J: TRBJ1-3; length: 14; D: TRBD1; size: once; V: TRBV7-8; CDR3: CASSLGDRRNTIYF; DNA: TGTGCCAGCAGCTTAGGGGACAGGCGAAACACCATATATTTT
J: TRBJ2-2; length: 18; D: TRBD1; size: .; V: TRBV5-1; CDR3: CASSLTGGASSNTGELFF; DNA: TGCGCCAGCAGCTTGACAGGGGGCGCCTCCTCGAACACCGGGGAGCTGTTTTTT
J: TRBJ2-7; length: 15; D: .; size: .; V: TRBV4-1; CDR3: CASSQERESSYEQYF; DNA: TGCGCCAGCAGCCAAGAGAGGGAAAGCTCCTACGAGCAGTACTTC
J: TRBJ1-5; length: 15; D: TRBD1; size: .; V: TRBV28; CDR3: CASTKGTVSNQPQHF; DNA: TGTGCCAGCACCAAGGGGACAGTAAGCAATCAGCCCCAGCATTTT
J: TRBJ1-2; length: 17; D: TRBD1; size: .; V: TRBV28; CDR3: CASSLFTKSDRAYGYTF; DNA: TGTGCCAGCAGTTTATTTACTAAATCGGACAGGGCCTATGGCTACACCTTC
J: TRBJ2-1; length: 13; D: .; size: .; V: TRBV2; CDR3: CASRGRSYNEQFF; DNA: TGTGCCAGCAGGGGCCGCTCCTACAATGAGCAGTTCTTC
J: TRBJ1-1; length: 13; D: .; size: .; V: TRBV5-6; CDR3: CASSWTGSTEAFF; DNA: TGTGCCAGCAGCTGGACGGGGAGCACTGAAGCTTTCTTT
J: TRBJ2-1; length: 16; D: TRBD2; size: once; V: TRBV27; CDR3: CASSFPGQRGYNEQFF; DNA: TGTGCCAGCAGTTTCCCCGGTCAGCGGGGGTACAATGAGCAGTTCTTC
J: TRBJ2-1; length: 12; D: .; size: .; V: TRBV5-1; CDR3: CASSSPDNEQFF; DNA: TGCGCCAGCAGTAGCCCGGACAATGAGCAGTTCTTC
J: TRBJ2-1; length: 15; D: TRBD2; size: .; V: TRBV28; CDR3: CASSPTSGINNEQFF; DNA: TGTGCCAGCAGTCCGACTAGCGGGATCAACAATGAGCAGTTCTTC
J: TRBJ2-5; length: 16; D: .; size: .; V: TRBV27; CDR3: CASSFSSLGPQETQYF; DNA: TGTGCCAGCAGTTTTAGCTCACTAGGACCCCAAGAGACCCAGTACTTC
J: TRBJ1-2; length: 12; D: TRBD1; size: .; V: TRBV5-1; CDR3: CASSGTGDGYTF; DNA: TGCGCCAGCAGCGGGACAGGGGACGGCTACACCTTC
J: TRBJ1-5; length: 16; D: TRBD1; size: .; V: TRBV6-6; CDR3: CASSLQGGMSNQPQHF; DNA: TGTGCCAGCAGTCTCCAGGGGGGAATGAGCAATCAGCCCCAGCATTTT
J: TRBJ2-1; length: 16; D: .; size: .; V: TRBV15; CDR3: CATSRVHTYSYNEQFF; DNA: TGTGCCACCAGCAGAGTCCATACTTACTCCTACAATGAGCAGTTCTTC
J: TRBJ2-1; length: 14; D: TRBD2; size: .; V: TRBV5-8; CDR3: CASSSGRGVNEQFF; DNA: TGTGCCAGCAGCTCCGGTCGGGGGGTGAATGAGCAGTTCTTC
J: TRBJ2-3; length: 16; D: TRBD1; size: .; V: TRBV5-1; CDR3: CASSLTGGQNTDTQYF; DNA: TGCGCCAGCAGCTTAACAGGGGGCCAGAACACAGATACGCAGTATTTT
J: TRBJ1-1; length: 14; D: .; size: .; V: TRBV5-1; CDR3: CASSLVAGNTEAFF; DNA: TGCGCCAGCAGCTTGGTGGCGGGGAACACTGAAGCTTTCTTT
J: TRBJ2-5; length: 14; D: .; size: .; V: TRBV9; CDR3: CASSGGTRQGTQYF; DNA: TGTGCCAGCAGCGGCGGGACTCGCCAAGGGACCCAGTACTTC
J: TRBJ2-1; length: 19; D: TRBD1; size: few; V: TRBV29-1; CDR3: CSAGVGSDRGLRWTNEQFF; DNA: TGCAGCGCCGGGGTGGGGTCGGACAGGGGGCTTCGGTGGACCAATGAGCAGTTCTTC